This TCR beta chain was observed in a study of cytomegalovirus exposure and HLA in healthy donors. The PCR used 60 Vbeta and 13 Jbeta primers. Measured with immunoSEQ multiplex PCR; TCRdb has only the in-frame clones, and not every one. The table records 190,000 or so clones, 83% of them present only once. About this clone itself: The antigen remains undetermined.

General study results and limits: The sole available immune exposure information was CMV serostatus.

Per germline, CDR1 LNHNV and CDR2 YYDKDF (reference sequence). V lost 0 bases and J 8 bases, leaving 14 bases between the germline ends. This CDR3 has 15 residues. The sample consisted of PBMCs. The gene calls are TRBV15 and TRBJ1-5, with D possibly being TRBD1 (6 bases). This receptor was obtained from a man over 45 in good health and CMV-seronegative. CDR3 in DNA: TGTGCCACCAGCAGAGATCAGGGGCTAAGCGAGCCCCAGCATTTT. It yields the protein CATSRDQGLSEPQHF.